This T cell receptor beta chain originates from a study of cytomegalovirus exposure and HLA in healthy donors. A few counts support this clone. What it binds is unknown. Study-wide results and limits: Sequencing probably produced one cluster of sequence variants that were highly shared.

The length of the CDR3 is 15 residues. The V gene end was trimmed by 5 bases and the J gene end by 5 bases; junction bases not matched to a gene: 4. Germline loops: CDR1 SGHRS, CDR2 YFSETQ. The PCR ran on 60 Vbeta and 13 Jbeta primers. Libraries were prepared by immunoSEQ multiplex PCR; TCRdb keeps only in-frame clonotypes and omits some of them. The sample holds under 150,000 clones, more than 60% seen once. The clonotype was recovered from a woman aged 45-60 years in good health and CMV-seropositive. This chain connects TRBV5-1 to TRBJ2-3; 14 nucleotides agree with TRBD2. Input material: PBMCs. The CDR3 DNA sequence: TGCGCCAGCAGTTATGGGACTAGCGGGGGAGATACGCAGTATTTT. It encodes CASSYGTSGGDTQYF.